These 5 T cell receptor beta chains were sequenced from one sample in a study of OX40 agonist ivuxolimab in advanced cancers. Here immunoSEQ multiplex PCR was the method, and the copy in TCRdb shows in-frame clones only, minus some. The sample carries roughly 100,000 clones, about 92% recorded once. The sample was CD4+ or CD8+ T cells sorted from blood, taken in a trial of the OX40 agonist ivuxolimab. The receptor set was obtained from an adult with an advanced solid tumor such as melanoma, head and neck, liver or kidney cancer.

V and J are TRBV10-1 and TRBJ2-3, with unresolved D. Germline CDR1 is WNHNN and CDR2 is SYGVQD (reference sequence). The CDR3 has 12 amino acids. Trimming removed 4 bases from V and 2 bases from J, with 4 bases in between. In DNA form, the CDR3 reads TGCGCCAGCAGTGGACCCACAGATACGCAGTATTTT. Its protein is CASSGPTDTQYF.

The chain employs TRBV5-6 and TRBJ1-2; no definite D call. V lost 2 bases and J 4 bases, leaving 12 bases between the germline ends. CDR1 and CDR2 (germline): SGHDT, YYEEEE. This CDR3 has 14 residues. In DNA form, the CDR3 reads TGTGCCAGCAGCTTCGGTACACCTCTCTATGGCTACACCTTC. Translated: CASSFGTPLYGYTF.

V gene TRBV12-2 combines with J gene TRBJ1-4. TRBV12-2 constitutes a pseudogene. The CDR3 is made up of 15 amino acids. CDR3 protein: CASRPRGGTNEKLFF. In DNA form, the CDR3 reads TGTGCAAGTCGCCCACGGGGGGGAACTAATGAAAAACTGTTTTTT.

This clone was seen a few times. The J gene is TRBJ1-5, the V gene TRBV4-1; D unclear. The CDR3 spans 13 residues. V was pared by 1 base and J by 6 bases, with 7 bases between. The germline V gene encodes CDR1 MGHRA and CDR2 YSYEKL. CDR3 nucleotide sequence: TGCGCCAGCAGCCAAGGTGGAGCTCAGCCCCAGCATTTT. Amino acids: CASSQGGAQPQHF.

This rearrangement joins TRBV28 to TRBJ2-6; the D is unclear. V lost 5 bases and J lost 4, with 6 bases in between. Germline V gene data show CDR1 as MDHEN and CDR2 as SYDVKM. The CDR3 length is 13 residues. CDR3 bases: TGTGCCAGCAGTGAGGCCGGGGCCAACGTCCTGACTTTC. It is translated as CASSEAGANVLTF.